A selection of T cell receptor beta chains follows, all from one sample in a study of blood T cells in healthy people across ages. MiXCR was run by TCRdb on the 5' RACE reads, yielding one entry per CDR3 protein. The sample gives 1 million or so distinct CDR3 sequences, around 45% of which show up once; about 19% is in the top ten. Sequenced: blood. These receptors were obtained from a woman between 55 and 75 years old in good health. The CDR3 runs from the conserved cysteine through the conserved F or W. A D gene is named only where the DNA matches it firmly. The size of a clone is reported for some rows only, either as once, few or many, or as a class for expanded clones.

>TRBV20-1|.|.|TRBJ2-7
CSARGRAYEQYF
TGCAGTGCTAGGGGCAGGGCCTACGAGCAGTACTTC
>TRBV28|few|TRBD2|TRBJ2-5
CASKGLAEVLQETQYF
TGTGCCAGCAAAGGACTAGCGGAAGTCCTACAAGAGACCCAGTACTTC
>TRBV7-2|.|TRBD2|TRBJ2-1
CASSLEASGPPYNEQFF
TGTGCCAGCAGCTTAGAGGCTAGCGGACCCCCCTACAATGAGCAGTTCTTC
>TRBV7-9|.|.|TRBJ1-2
CASSSSNRMGKSDGYTF
TGTGCCAGCAGCTCCAGTAACAGGATGGGTAAAAGCGATGGCTACACCTTC
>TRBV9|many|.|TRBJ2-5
CASSADWHQETQYF
TGTGCCAGCAGCGCGGACTGGCACCAAGAGACCCAGTACTTC
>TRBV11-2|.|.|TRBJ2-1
CASSFGRGEQFF
TGTGCCAGCAGCTTCGGACGCGGTGAGCAGTTCTTC
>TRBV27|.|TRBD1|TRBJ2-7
CASSSRSRTDRGPGEQYF
TGTGCCAGCAGTTCCCGTTCCCGAACGGACAGGGGGCCTGGGGAGCAGTACTTC
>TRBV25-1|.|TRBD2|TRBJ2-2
CASSEFSGSNTGELFF
TGTGCCAGCAGTGAATTCAGCGGGAGCAACACCGGGGAGCTGTTTTTT
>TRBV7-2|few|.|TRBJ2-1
CASSSKVSSYNEQFF
TGTGCCAGCAGCTCCAAAGTGAGCTCCTACAATGAGCAGTTCTTC
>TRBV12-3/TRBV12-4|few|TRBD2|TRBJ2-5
CASSAGGAPKQYF
TGTGCCAGCAGTGCGGGGGGCGCGCCGAAGCAGTACTTC
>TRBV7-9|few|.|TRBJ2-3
CASSNRALDPTDTQYF
TGTGCCAGCAGCAACAGGGCCCTCGACCCCACAGATACGCAGTATTTT
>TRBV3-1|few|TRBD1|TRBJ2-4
CASSQRWTGRRSKNIQYF
TGTGCCAGCAGCCAACGTTGGACAGGGCGTCGATCCAAAAACATTCAGTACTTC
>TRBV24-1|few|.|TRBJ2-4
CATSDFPRGGGCFSYGQYF
TGTGCCACCAGTGATTTTCCCCGTGGAGGGGGGTGCTTTTCCTACGGGCAGTACTTC
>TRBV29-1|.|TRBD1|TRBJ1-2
CSTLKIGTGAPNYGYTF
TGCAGCACCCTAAAAATTGGGACAGGAGCCCCTAACTATGGCTACACCTTC
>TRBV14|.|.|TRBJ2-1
CASSQLFYNEQFF
TGTGCCAGCAGCCAGTTATTTTACAATGAGCAGTTCTTC
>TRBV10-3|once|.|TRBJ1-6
CAISEWGRANNSPLHF
TGTGCCATCAGTGAGTGGGGCAGGGCGAATAATTCACCCCTCCACTTT